This T cell receptor (beta chain) was documented in a study of blood T cell repertoires in COVID-19. This table comes from immunoSEQ multiplex PCR, and its TCRdb copy is limited to in-frame clones, with some not included. The data contain about 170,000 clones, approximately 81% of them singletons. From germline, CDR1 is SGHRS and CDR2 YFSETQ. V lost 4 bases to trimming and J lost 8 bases, with 18 bases between them. The CDR3 spans 14 residues. The sequencing sample was made of peripheral blood. The chain recombines TRBV5-1 with TRBJ1-2; tentative D call: TRBD1 (6 bases). This TCR was sampled from a human donor with acute or convalescent COVID-19. The donor label of this sample is uncertain. CDR3 sequence: CASSGGGAGEGYTF. The CDR3 DNA is TGCGCCAGCAGCGGTGGGGGCGCAGGGGAAGGCTACACCTTC.